The clone carrying this TCR beta chain occurred many times. The antigen is unknown. The data are from a study of T cells in Graves' hyperthyroidism and ophthalmopathy. Study findings and constraints: The blood repertoire included most of the expanded thyroid clonotypes above 0.001.

RNA transcripts yielded amplified TCR beta CDR3 regions. Primed by the HTBI set, a first-round RT-PCR was run on the TCR CDR3. TCRdb re-called the multiplex PCR reads through MiXCR, storing one row per CDR3 protein. The data contain about 570,000 distinct CDR3 sequences, roughly 46% of them seen just once; the ten biggest clones take up 15% to 20%. The CDR3 is 15 residues long. Trimming shortened V by 3 bases and J by 2 bases, and 16 bases separated the two germline ends. Germline-derived CDR1 and CDR2 are DFQATT and SNEGSKA (reference sequence). The TCR sequence derives from an adult woman with Graves' disease, either hyperthyroidism or ophthalmopathy (not recorded which). The rearrangement joins TRBV20-1 to TRBJ1-2; possibly TRBD1 for D (6 bases). The specimen sequenced was peripheral blood or thyroid tissue (not recorded which). The CDR3 nucleotides are TGCAGTGCTAGTGGGGGCCAAAGTGGAAACTATGGCTACACCTTC. This sequence encodes CSASGGQSGNYGYTF.